Listed here are 11 T cell receptor beta chains from one sample, sequenced in a study of shared clonotypes between healthy human individuals (TCRdb year 2020). CD8 naive samples were obtained by positive selection for CCR7 among CD45RO-negative cells, yielding a CD45RA+CCR7+ population from which TemRA cells were excluded. Receptor amplification or capture employed the immunoSEQ multiplex PCR assay. As stored in TCRdb, this immuneACCESS dataset retains in-frame rearrangements with V and J assigned. A fraction of the clones does not appear; measured against another copy, unresolved V genes explain less than half of the discrepancy, and the remainder lacks a known reason. The sample table shows about 1,900,000 clones, and about 95% are seen once. Around 1.2% of the sample is in the top ten clones. Sequenced: naive CD8+ T cells sorted from blood. The sample's cell subset or site label, decoded: CD45RA+CCR7+. Every receptor here comes from a man aged 18 to 35 in good health.

The chain carries TRBV6-5 and TRBJ2-3; a possible D gene is TRBD2 (6 bases). The CDR3 loop spans 15 amino acids. Trimming shortened V by 4 bases and J by 4 bases, and 15 bases separated the two germline ends. Germline loops: CDR1 MNHEY, CDR2 SVGAGI. CDR3 region: CASSSSGGLADTQYF. DNA for the CDR3: TGTGCCAGCAGTTCAAGCGGAGGGTTGGCAGATACGCAGTATTTT.

The rearrangement links TRBV6-1 to TRBJ2-3; 9 bases match TRBD2. Germline V gene lookup returns CDR1 MNHNS and CDR2 SASEGT. Trimming at V came to 2 bases and at J to 1 base, leaving 7 bases not matched to a gene. This CDR3 is 17 amino acids long. The CDR3 region has the DNA TGTGCCAGCAGTGAATGGGTAGCGGGAGCCGGCACAGATACGCAGTATTTT. Its translation is CASSEWVAGAGTDTQYF.

This rearrangement joins TRBV19 to TRBJ1-5; 10 nucleotides align to TRBD1. The CDR3 is 15 residues long. V gave up 3 bases and J gave up 7 bases; unmatched junction bases: 6. Germline CDR1 LNHDA, CDR2 SQIVND (reference sequence). The CDR3 DNA reads TGTGCCAGTAGTATGGTGGGGACAGGGGTCCAGCCCCAGCATTTT. This codes for CASSMVGTGVQPQHF.

This chain links TRBV10-1 with TRBJ2-1; 9 bases align to TRBD2. CDR1 is WNHNN, CDR2 SYGVQD, per germline (reference sequence). The CDR3 loop spans 18 amino acids. V dropped 3 bases and J dropped 0; count of bases not matched to a gene: 9. CDR3 sequence: CASSDKNSGGSSYNEQFF. Written as DNA, the CDR3 is TGCGCCAGCAGTGACAAGAATAGCGGGGGAAGCTCCTACAATGAGCAGTTCTTC.

The chain is built from TRBV30 and TRBJ1-1; 8 bases line up with TRBD1. Germline CDR1 reads GTSNPN; CDR2 reads SVGIG (reference sequence). CDR3 length: 13 residues. Unmatched junction bases numbered 7, after V lost 6 bases and J lost 4 bases. This CDR3 is CACQGALGTEAFF. The CDR3, as DNA: TGTGCCTGTCAGGGGGCGTTGGGCACTGAAGCTTTCTTT.

This chain uses TRBV4-2 with TRBJ2-7; a possible D gene is TRBD1 (6 bases). The length of the CDR3 is 15 residues. Per germline, CDR1 LGHNA and CDR2 YNFKEQ. Trimming removed 3 bases from V and 2 bases from J, with 14 bases in between. The CDR3 sequence is CASSQTVQGTYEQYF. The CDR3 bases are TGTGCCAGCAGCCAGACAGTACAGGGTACCTACGAGCAGTACTTC.

The chain has TRBV2 and TRBJ2-5; D is unresolved. This CDR3 is 14 amino acids long. Germline values: CDR1 SNHLY, CDR2 FYNNEI. The V and J ends lost 3 bases and 4 bases respectively, with 12 bases between them. Written as DNA, the CDR3 is TGTGCCAGCAGTGATACCCTAGTTGGAGAGACCCAGTACTTC. It is translated as CASSDTLVGETQYF.

This chain links TRBV28 with TRBJ2-7; D is perhaps TRBD1 (6 bases). The germline V and J ends were trimmed by 6 bases and 3 bases, with 15 bases remaining between them. Per germline, CDR1 MDHEN and CDR2 SYDVKM. The CDR3 extends over 14 amino acids. The DNA for the CDR3 is TGTGCCAGCAGAGCATGGGCAGGGGACTACGAGCAGTACTTC. Residues: CASRAWAGDYEQYF.

This clone was detected only a few times. Distinct nucleotide sequences in the sample also encode this CDR3. The chain combines TRBV10-1 with TRBJ2-7; D remains unclear. This CDR3 is 12 amino acids long. Trimming took 3 bases from V and 2 from J, leaving 5 bases between them. The germline CDR1 and CDR2 sequences are WNHNN and SYGVQD (reference sequence). The CDR3 DNA reads TGCGCCAGCAGTGACGGAACCTACGAGCAGTACTTC. Translation gives CASSDGTYEQYF.

The CDR3 region has the DNA TGCGCCAGCAGCCAAGGCGGCCAAGGGACAGCCGCGAGCGAGCAGTACTTC. Encoded protein: CASSQGGQGTAASEQYF. This chain uses TRBV4-3 with TRBJ2-7; 7 nucleotides agree with TRBD1. Germline CDR1 reads LGHNA; CDR2 reads YSLEER. Trimming removed 1 base from V and 6 bases from J; junction bases left unmatched: 15. This CDR3 contains 17 residues.

This clone was seen only once. V is TRBV7-9 and J is TRBJ1-6; no definite D call. Germline CDR1 SEHNR, CDR2 FQNEAQ (reference sequence). V lost 11 bases and J lost 0, with 14 bases in between. The CDR3 has 15 residues. Here the CDR3 DNA reads TGTGCCGGCTACAACACCGGCTCCTATAATTCACCCCTCCACTTT. It encodes CAGYNTGSYNSPLHF.